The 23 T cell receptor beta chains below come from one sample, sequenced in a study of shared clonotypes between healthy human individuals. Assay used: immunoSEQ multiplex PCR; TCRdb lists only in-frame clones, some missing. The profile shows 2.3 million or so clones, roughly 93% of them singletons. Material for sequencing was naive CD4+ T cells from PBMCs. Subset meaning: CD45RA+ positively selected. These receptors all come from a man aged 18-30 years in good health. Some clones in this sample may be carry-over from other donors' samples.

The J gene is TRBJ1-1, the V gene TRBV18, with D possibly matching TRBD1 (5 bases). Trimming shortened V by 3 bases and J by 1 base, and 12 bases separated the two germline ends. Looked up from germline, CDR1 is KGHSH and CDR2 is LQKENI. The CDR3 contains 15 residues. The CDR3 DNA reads TGTGCCAGCTCACCGCGGGAAGGGGCGAACACTGAAGCTTTCTTT. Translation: CASSPREGANTEAFF.

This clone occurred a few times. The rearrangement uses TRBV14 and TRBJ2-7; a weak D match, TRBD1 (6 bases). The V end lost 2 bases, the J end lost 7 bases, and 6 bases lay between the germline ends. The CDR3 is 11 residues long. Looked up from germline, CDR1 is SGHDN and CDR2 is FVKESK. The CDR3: CASSQRGEQYF. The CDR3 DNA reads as TGTGCCAGCAGCCAAAGGGGGGAGCAGTACTTC.

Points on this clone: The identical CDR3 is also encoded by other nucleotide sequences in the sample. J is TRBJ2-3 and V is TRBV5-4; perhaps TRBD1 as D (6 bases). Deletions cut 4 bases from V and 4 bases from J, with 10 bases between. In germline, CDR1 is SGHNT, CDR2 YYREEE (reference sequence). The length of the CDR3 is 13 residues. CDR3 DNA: TGTGCCAGCAGCCTCCCAGGGGCAGATACGCAGTATTTT. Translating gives CASSLPGADTQYF.

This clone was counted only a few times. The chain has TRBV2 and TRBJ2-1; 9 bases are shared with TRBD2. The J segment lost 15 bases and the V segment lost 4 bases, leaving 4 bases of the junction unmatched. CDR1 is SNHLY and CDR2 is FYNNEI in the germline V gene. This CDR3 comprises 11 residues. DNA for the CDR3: TGTGCCAGCAGTGCCGCGGGAGGGCGGTTCTTC. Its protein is CASSAAGGRFF.

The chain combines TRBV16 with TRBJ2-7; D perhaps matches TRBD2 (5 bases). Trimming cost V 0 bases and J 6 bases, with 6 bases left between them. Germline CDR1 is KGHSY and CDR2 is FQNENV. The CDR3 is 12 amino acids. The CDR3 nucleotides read TGTGCCAGCAGCCAATCAGGAGGCGAGCAGTACTTC. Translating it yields CASSQSGGEQYF.

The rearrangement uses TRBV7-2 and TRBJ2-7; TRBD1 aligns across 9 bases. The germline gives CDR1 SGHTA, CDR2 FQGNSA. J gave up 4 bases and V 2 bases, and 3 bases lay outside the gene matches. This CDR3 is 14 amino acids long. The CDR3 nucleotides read TGTGCCAGCAGCTTATACAGGGGGCCGTACGAGCAGTACTTC. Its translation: CASSLYRGPYEQYF.

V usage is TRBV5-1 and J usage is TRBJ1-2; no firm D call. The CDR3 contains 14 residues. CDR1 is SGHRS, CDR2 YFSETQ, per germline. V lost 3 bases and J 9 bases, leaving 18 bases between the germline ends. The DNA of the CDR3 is TGCGCCAGCAGCTCCCCCCGTGAGCCCGGACGCTACACCTTC. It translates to CASSSPREPGRYTF.

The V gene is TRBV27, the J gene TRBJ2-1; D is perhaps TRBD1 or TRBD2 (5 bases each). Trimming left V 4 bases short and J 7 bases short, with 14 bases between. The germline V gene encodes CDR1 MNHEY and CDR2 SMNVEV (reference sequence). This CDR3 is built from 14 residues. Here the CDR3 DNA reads TGTGCCAGCAGTTCGGGACGTACCGCAAATGAGCAGTTCTTC. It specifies CASSSGRTANEQFF.

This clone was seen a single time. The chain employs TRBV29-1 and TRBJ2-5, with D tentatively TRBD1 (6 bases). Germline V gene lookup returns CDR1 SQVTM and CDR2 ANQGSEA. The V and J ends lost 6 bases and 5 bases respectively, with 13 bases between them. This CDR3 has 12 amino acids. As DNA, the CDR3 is TGCAGCGTCACAGGGTGGGTTGAGACCCAGTACTTC. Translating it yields CSVTGWVETQYF.

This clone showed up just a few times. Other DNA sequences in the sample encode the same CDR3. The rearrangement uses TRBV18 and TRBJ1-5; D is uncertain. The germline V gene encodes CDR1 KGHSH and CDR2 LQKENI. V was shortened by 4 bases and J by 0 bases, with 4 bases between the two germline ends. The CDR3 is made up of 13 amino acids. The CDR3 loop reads CASSRDSNQPQHF. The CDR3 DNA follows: TGTGCCAGCTCACGGGATAGCAATCAGCCCCAGCATTTT.

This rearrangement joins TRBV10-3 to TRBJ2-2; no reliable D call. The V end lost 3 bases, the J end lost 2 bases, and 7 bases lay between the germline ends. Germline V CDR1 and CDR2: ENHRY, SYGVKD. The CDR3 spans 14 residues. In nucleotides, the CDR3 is TGTGCCATCAGTGACTCCAGCAACACCGGGGAGCTGTTTTTT. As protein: CAISDSSNTGELFF.

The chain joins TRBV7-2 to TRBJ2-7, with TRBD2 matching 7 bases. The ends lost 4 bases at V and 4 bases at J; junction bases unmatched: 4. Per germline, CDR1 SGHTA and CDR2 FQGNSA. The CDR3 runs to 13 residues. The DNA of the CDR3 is TGTGCCAGCAGCTCCCGGGAGGTGTACGAGCAGTACTTC. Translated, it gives CASSSREVYEQYF.

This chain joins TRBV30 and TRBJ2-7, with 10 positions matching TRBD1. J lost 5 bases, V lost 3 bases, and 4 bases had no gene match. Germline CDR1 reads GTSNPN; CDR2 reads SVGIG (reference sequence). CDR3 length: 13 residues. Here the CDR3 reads CAWSPDRGNEQYF. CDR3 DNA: TGTGCCTGGAGCCCGGACAGGGGGAACGAGCAGTACTTC. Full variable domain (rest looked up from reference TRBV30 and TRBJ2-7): SQTIHQWPATLVQPVGSPLSLECTVEGTSNPNLYWYRQAAGRGLQLLFYSVGIGQISSEVPQNLSASRPQDRQFILSSKKLLLSDSGFYLCAWSPDRGNEQYFGPGTRLTVT.

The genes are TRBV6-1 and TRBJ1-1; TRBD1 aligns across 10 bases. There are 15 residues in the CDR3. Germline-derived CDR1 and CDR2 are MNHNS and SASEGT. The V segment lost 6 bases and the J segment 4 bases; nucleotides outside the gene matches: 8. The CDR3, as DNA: TGTGCCAGCAGGAAGGACAGGGGGGCGAGCACTGAAGCTTTCTTT. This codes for CASRKDRGASTEAFF.

CDR3 sequence: CATSRPDTNYGYTF. CDR3 nucleotides: TGTGCCACCAGCAGGCCGGACACAAACTATGGCTACACCTTC. The V and J genes are TRBV15 and TRBJ1-2; maybe TRBD1 (5 bases). V shed 3 bases and J shed 2 bases, with 10 bases lying between them. Germline-derived CDR1 and CDR2 are LNHNV and YYDKDF (reference sequence). The CDR3 length is 14 residues.

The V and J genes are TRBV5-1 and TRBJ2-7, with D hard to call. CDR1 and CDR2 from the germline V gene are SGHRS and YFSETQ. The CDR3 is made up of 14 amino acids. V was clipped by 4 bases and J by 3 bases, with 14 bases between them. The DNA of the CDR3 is TGCGCCAGCAGCGGAAGCCCTTCTTTCTACGAGCAGTACTTC. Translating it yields CASSGSPSFYEQYF. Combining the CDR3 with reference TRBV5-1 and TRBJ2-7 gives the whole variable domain KAGVTQTPRYLIKTRGQQVTLSCSPISGHRSVSWYQQTPGQGLQFLFEYFSETQRNKGNFPGRFSGRQFSNSRSEMNVSTLELGDSALYLCASSGSPSFYEQYFGPGTRLTVT.

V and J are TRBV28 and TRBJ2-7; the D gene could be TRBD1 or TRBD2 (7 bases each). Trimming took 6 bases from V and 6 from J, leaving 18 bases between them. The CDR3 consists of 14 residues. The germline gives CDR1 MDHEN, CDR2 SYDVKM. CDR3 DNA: TGTGCCAGCAGCCACAGGGGACGGGAGGTCGAGCAGTACTTC. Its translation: CASSHRGREVEQYF.

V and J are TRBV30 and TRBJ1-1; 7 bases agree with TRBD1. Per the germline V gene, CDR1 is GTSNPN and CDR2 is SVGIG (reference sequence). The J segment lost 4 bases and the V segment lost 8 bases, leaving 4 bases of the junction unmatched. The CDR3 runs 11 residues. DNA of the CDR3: TGTGCCAGAGACAGGGTCACTGAAGCTTTCTTT. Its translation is CARDRVTEAFF.

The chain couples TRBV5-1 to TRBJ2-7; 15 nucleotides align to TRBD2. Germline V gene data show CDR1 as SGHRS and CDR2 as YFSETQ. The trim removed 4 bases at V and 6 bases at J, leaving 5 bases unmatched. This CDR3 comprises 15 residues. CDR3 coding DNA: TGCGCCAGCAGCGGACTAGCGGGAGGGCCTGGCGAGCAGTACTTC. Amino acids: CASSGLAGGPGEQYF. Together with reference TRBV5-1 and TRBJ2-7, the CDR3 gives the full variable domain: KAGVTQTPRYLIKTRGQQVTLSCSPISGHRSVSWYQQTPGQGLQFLFEYFSETQRNKGNFPGRFSGRQFSNSRSEMNVSTLELGDSALYLCASSGLAGGPGEQYFGPGTRLTVT.

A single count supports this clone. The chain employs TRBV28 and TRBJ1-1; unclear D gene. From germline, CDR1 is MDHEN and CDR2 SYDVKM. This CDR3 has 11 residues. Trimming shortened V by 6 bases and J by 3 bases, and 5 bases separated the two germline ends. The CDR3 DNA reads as TGTGCCAGCAGGAGCTACACTGAAGCTTTCTTT. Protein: CASRSYTEAFF.

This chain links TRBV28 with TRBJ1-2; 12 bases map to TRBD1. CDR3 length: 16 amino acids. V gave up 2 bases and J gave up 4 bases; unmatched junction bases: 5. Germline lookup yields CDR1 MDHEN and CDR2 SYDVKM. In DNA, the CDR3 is TGTGCCAGCAGTTTAGGGACAGGGGGCTCTGGCTATGGCTACACCTTC. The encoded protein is CASSLGTGGSGYGYTF.

CDR3 DNA: TGTGCCGGGGGGGCGCGGGATGAAAAACTGTTTTTT. Encoded protein: CAGGARDEKLFF. The rearrangement uses TRBV7-9 and TRBJ1-4; D is perhaps TRBD1 (6 bases). Trimming left V 11 bases short and J 6 bases short, with 13 bases between. This CDR3 region has 12 residues. Germline CDR1 and CDR2: SEHNR and FQNEAQ (reference sequence). Filled out from reference TRBV7-9 and TRBJ1-4, the complete variable domain reads DTGVSQNPRHKITKRGQNVTFRCDPISEHNRLYWYRQTLGQGPEFLTYFQNEAQLEKSRLLSDRFSAERPKGSFSTLEIQRTEQGDSAMYLCAGGARDEKLFFGSGTQLSVL.

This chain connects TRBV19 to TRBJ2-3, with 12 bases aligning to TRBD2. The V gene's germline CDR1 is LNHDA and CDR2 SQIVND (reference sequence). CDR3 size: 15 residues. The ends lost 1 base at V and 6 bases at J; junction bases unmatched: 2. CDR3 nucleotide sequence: TGTGCCAGTAGTATAGGGACTAGCGGGGATGATACGCAGTATTTT. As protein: CASSIGTSGDDTQYF.